Below, 7 T cell receptor beta chains from the same sample are listed, as sequenced in a study of cytomegalovirus exposure and HLA in healthy donors. PCR employed 60 Vbeta and 13 Jbeta primers. Clones were read by immunoSEQ multiplex PCR, and TCRdb kept only the in-frame ones, dropping some. Here the sample spans around 140,000 clones, about three quarters being singletons. Source material: PBMCs. Receptors were obtained from a woman younger than 35 in good health and CMV-seronegative.

V and J are TRBV15 and TRBJ1-5, with a tentative D call TRBD1 (6 bases). The V and J ends lost 0 bases and 4 bases respectively, with 13 bases between them. The V gene's germline CDR1 is LNHNV and CDR2 YYDKDF (reference sequence). The CDR3 runs 16 residues. The CDR3 loop reads CATSRDLPGANQPQHF. The CDR3 DNA follows: TGTGCCACCAGCAGAGATCTCCCAGGGGCGAATCAGCCCCAGCATTTT. Together with reference TRBV15 and TRBJ1-5, the CDR3 gives the full variable domain: DAMVIQNPRYQVTQFGKPVTLSCSQTLNHNVMYWYQQKSSQAPKLLFHYYDKDFNNEADTPDNFQSRRPNTSFCFLDIRSPGLGDTAMYLCATSRDLPGANQPQHFGDGTRLSIL.

The rearrangement uses TRBV12-5 and TRBJ2-3; D may be TRBD2 (5 bases). CDR1 and CDR2 from the germline V gene are LGHNT and FRNRAP. This CDR3 is built from 13 residues. Trimming took off 1 base at V and 5 bases at J, with 7 bases between the two ends. The CDR3 DNA sequence: TGTGCTAGTGGTTTGGCGGGAATAGATACGCAGTATTTT. Its translation: CASGLAGIDTQYF.

The V and J genes are TRBV5-1 and TRBJ2-1, with 8 positions matching TRBD2. With 2 bases clipped from V and 7 bases from J, the junction kept 2 bases outside the gene matches. The CDR3 is 13 amino acids. Germline CDR1 is SGHRS and CDR2 is YFSETQ. The CDR3, as DNA: TGCGCCAGCAGCTTTACGGGGGGGAATGAGCAGTTCTTC. Amino acid sequence: CASSFTGGNEQFF. Full variable domain (outside the CDR3, taken from reference TRBV5-1 and TRBJ2-1): KAGVTQTPRYLIKTRGQQVTLSCSPISGHRSVSWYQQTPGQGLQFLFEYFSETQRNKGNFPGRFSGRQFSNSRSEMNVSTLELGDSALYLCASSFTGGNEQFFGPGTRLTVL.

The rearrangement joins TRBV7-6 to TRBJ2-3, with 9 bases that match TRBD2. The CDR3 loop spans 16 amino acids. The trim removed 1 base at V and 3 bases at J, leaving 5 bases unmatched. CDR1 and CDR2 (germline): SGHVS, FNYEAQ. CDR3 region: CASSLGVAGVTDTQYF. The CDR3 nucleotides read TGTGCCAGCAGCTTAGGGGTAGCGGGAGTGACAGATACGCAGTATTTT.

This rearrangement joins TRBV7-6 to TRBJ2-5; the match to TRBD2 covers 7 bases. The CDR3 is 15 residues long. Trimming at V came to 2 bases and at J to 5 bases, leaving 8 bases not matched to a gene. Germline CDR1 reads SGHVS; CDR2 reads FNYEAQ. For the CDR3, the DNA is TGTGCCAGCAGCTTAAGCCCTTCGCGGGAGGAGACCCAGTACTTC. This gives the protein CASSLSPSREETQYF.

The chain recombines TRBV5-1 with TRBJ2-1; 11 bases map to TRBD1. CDR1 is SGHRS, CDR2 YFSETQ, per germline. The CDR3 sequence is 12 residues long. With 0 bases clipped from V and 14 bases from J, the junction kept 1 base outside the gene matches. CDR3 in DNA: TGCGCCAGCAGCTTGGGGGACAGGGGGAAGTTCTTC. Its translation is CASSLGDRGKFF.

Turning to this clone: The junction differs from germline at one of its ends, possibly a read error. The V and J genes are TRBV11-2 and TRBJ1-1, with TRBD1 as a possible D gene (6 bases). Germline CDR1 is SGHAT and CDR2 is FQNNGV. The CDR3 is made up of 15 amino acids. The CDR3 protein is CTSSAPTKGVTEAFF. CDR3 sequence (DNA): TGTACCAGCAGCGCGCCGACAAAGGGGGTCACTGAAGCTTTCTTT.